This T cell receptor (beta chain) comes out of a study of vaccination and CD4 T cells after COVID-19. A word on this clonotype: Its antigen is not identified.

Regarding the study as a whole: The median proportion of reactive clones detected only post-vaccination in convalescent patients was approximately 90%.

With the Oncomine TCR Beta short-read assay, DNA from cultured CD4+ T cells was sequenced. TCRdb re-called the PCR reads through MiXCR, storing one row per CDR3 protein. Counted here are 15,000 or so distinct CDR3 sequences, 48% occurring once; the ten biggest clones make up about 15%. Per the germline V gene, CDR1 is SGHTA and CDR2 is FQGNSA. V was clipped by 3 bases and J by 5 bases; unmatched bases: 9. This CDR3 is built from 16 residues. Treatment denoted: 10-day PBMC culture with coronavirus spike peptide pools or control peptides (ViraFEST assay). The TCR sequence derives from a human donor who had recovered from COVID-19. The rearrangement uses TRBV7-2 and TRBJ2-1; TRBD2 agrees at 8 bases. Sequencing was performed on CD4+ T cells from blood, cultured in vitro, taken before SARS-CoV-2 vaccination. CDR3 bases: TGTGCCAGCAGCTTGCGGACTAGCAGCTACCACAATGAGCAGTTCTTC. It is translated as CASSLRTSSYHNEQFF.